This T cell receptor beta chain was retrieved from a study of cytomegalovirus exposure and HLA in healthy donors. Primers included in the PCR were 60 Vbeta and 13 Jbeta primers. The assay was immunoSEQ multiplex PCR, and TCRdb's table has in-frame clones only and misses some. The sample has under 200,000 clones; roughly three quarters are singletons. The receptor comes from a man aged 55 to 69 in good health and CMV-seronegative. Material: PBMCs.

Here the CDR3 reads CASSHSSYEQYF. CDR3 nucleotides: TGTGCCAGCAGCCACAGCTCCTACGAGCAGTACTTC. V usage is TRBV11-2 and J usage is TRBJ2-7; no reliable D call. The CDR3 is 12 amino acids. Germline lookup yields CDR1 SGHAT and CDR2 FQNNGV. Trimming took off 5 bases at V and 0 bases at J, with 5 bases between the two ends.